The entry that follows covers one TCR beta chain sequence. Which antigen it targets is not known. Base qualities are missing; no much larger clone stands one base away. V drops 1 base and J drops 8 bases, leaving 17 bases in between. The CDR3 covers 15 residues, taking in both the cysteine and the phenylalanine. The read is trimmed to its CDR3 DNA, 45 bases read in frame from base 1. As encoded in the germline V gene (reference sequence), CDR1 is SEHNR while CDR2 is FQNEAQ. High-throughput TCR beta sequencing profiled peripheral blood CD8+ and CD4+ T cells from healthy donors, Susac syndrome patients and multiple sclerosis patients. The Susac syndrome patients fulfilled recently defined diagnostic criteria for either definite or probable disease. Bulk CD8+ and CD4+ T cells were purified by magnetic negative isolation, whereas CD8+ TEMRA cells were enriched by FACS. Blood was collected in EDTA tubes and processed within 24 hours, with PBMCs isolated through density gradient centrifugation. PBMCs destined for TCR sequencing were cryopreserved in liquid nitrogen and later thawed in a 37 °C water bath. The sorted or isolated CD4+, CD8+ and CD8+ TEMRA cells had a purity of 90% or higher.

RNA was extracted using the RNeasy kit, and about 0.5 to 1 ug of the RNA was reverse transcribed with random hexamers. The immunoSEQ multiplex PCR assay, which covers 54 Vbeta and 13 Jbeta segments, was used to amplify TCR beta CDR3 regions. PCR amplification bias was corrected using a synthetic template baseline for primer optimization and computational correction. On the study's bioinformatics: Reads were annotated to V, D and J genes per IMGT and analyzed with immunoSEQ Analyzer, keeping only productive sequences. Clonality was computed as one minus Shannon entropy normalized by log2 of the number of productive unique sequences. Public and private clones were assessed among the 100 most prevalent clones of each patient and control. A clone was defined as Susac-specific if it was absent from the healthy and MS cohorts, from over a thousand published viral clones and from other ImmuneACCESS disease sequences. In TCRdb, the public reads were trimmed at Q25 with fastp and aligned with MiXCR, with productive beta chains retained. Rows are unified per CDR3 protein, each entry keeping the most common DNA and genes. The V and J calls, along with clone size, are taken from TCRdb and not from the paper's own processing. Within this sample are some 110,000 distinct CDR3 sequences, with 85% to 95% of them counted one time only. About 0.27% of the sample is in the top ten clones.

This specimen belongs to a study of CD8 T cells in Susac syndrome (dated by TCRdb to 2018 to 2020). Looking at the study overall: Of the Susac syndrome patients who were sequenced, eight were in clinical remission while roughly six had clinically active disease. Repertoire sequencing was used to test whether CD8+ T cell activation and differentiation in Susac syndrome was antigen driven. At blood withdrawal, Susac syndrome patients were either therapy-naive, taking corticosteroids (in some cases with IVIg as well), or taking IVIg alone. CD8+ T cell repertoire clonality was compared between about a dozen healthy donors, some 14 Susac syndrome patients and about 15 multiple sclerosis patients. Study-wide findings and limitations: Sixteen and five Susac-specific public clones were found in the total CD8+ and CD8+ TEMRA repertoires, respectively. Clonal expansion was observed in Susac syndrome CD8+ repertoires, with the highest expansion in CD8+ TEMRA cells and greater expansion in clinically active than in remitting patients. The number of individuals in the TCR sequencing and HLA analysis was recognized as being relatively small.

The clonotype was recovered from a human donor with Susac syndrome. The sequenced material came from CD8+ T cells from PBMCs. The V and J genes are TRBV7-9 and TRBJ1-2, with TRBD1 as a weak D call on 6 bases. DNA sequence: TGTGCCAGCAGCTTAGTAGGGGGTGCCGCTGAGGGCTACACCTTC. This gives the protein CASSLVGGAAEGYTF.